These 9 T cell receptor beta chains share one sample of origin, sequenced in a study of T cell responses to AZD1222 COVID-19 vaccine. Generated by immunoSEQ multiplex PCR, the TCRdb table keeps only in-frame clones and is missing some. The sample yields over 150,000 clones, about nine tenths seen once. This specimen consisted of peripheral blood, obtained on day 0 of AZD1222 vaccination. Source of these receptors: an adult in good health.

This sequence joins TRBV6-5 and TRBJ1-1, with TRBD1 as a possible D gene (5 bases). Germline assignment: CDR1 MNHEY and CDR2 SVGAGI. The CDR3 runs to 13 residues. The germline V and J ends were trimmed by 8 bases and 3 bases, with 13 bases remaining between them. The CDR3 sequence is CASLRGQDTEAFF. Written as DNA, the CDR3 is TGTGCCAGCTTACGGGGCCAGGACACTGAAGCTTTCTTT.

This rearrangement joins TRBV15 to TRBJ2-7, with 7 bases fitting TRBD1. Trimming cost V 0 bases and J 7 bases; bases outside gene matches: 9. Germline loops: CDR1 LNHNV, CDR2 YYDKDF (reference sequence). The CDR3 extends over 15 amino acids. DNA for the CDR3: TGTGCCACCAGCAGAGATAGGACAGGCTTGGGTGAGCAGTACTTC. Translated, it gives CATSRDRTGLGEQYF.

This chain uses TRBV30 with TRBJ1-3, with D perhaps TRBD1 (6 bases). V was trimmed by 1 base and J by 0 bases, leaving 13 bases between them. From germline, CDR1 is GTSNPN and CDR2 SVGIG (reference sequence). CDR3 length equals 16 residues. The CDR3 loop is CAWSAGAGGSGNTIYF. CDR3 nucleotides: TGTGCCTGGAGTGCGGGGGCTGGGGGCTCTGGAAACACCATATATTTT. Full variable domain (remainder filled in from reference TRBV30 and TRBJ1-3): SQTIHQWPATLVQPVGSPLSLECTVEGTSNPNLYWYRQAAGRGLQLLFYSVGIGQISSEVPQNLSASRPQDRQFILSSKKLLLSDSGFYLCAWSAGAGGSGNTIYFGEGSWLTVV.

About this clone itself: Germline is not matched at one junction end, which may reflect a read error. This chain joins TRBV20-1 and TRBJ2-7; D call uncertain. The CDR3 sequence is 11 residues long. Germline CDR1 reads DFQATT; CDR2 reads SNEGSKA (reference sequence). CDR3 protein: CSGHPSDEQYF. The CDR3 DNA reads as TGCAGTGGACATCCCTCCGACGAGCAGTACTTC.

The table lists this clone with a few counts. The chain is built from TRBV25-1 and TRBJ1-6, with unresolved D. Germline CDR1 is MGHDK and CDR2 is SYGVNS. Trimming removed 3 bases from V and 0 bases from J, with 3 bases in between. CDR3 length: 14 amino acids. The CDR3 spells CASSDSSYNSPLHF. In DNA, the CDR3 is TGTGCCAGCAGTGACAGCTCCTATAATTCACCCCTCCACTTT.

The rearrangement uses TRBV19 and TRBJ1-1, with unresolved D. Germline values: CDR1 LNHDA, CDR2 SQIVND (reference sequence). The length of the CDR3 is 15 residues. The V end lost 6 bases, the J end lost 1 base, and 15 bases lay between the germline ends. CDR3 in amino acids: CASSIYGGRNTEAFF. CDR3 coding DNA: TGTGCCAGTAGCATATACGGAGGACGGAACACTGAAGCTTTCTTT.

This clone was detected only a few times. The CDR3 DNA reads TGTGCCAGCAGTGACTCTCGGCAGGGGGCAGATACGCAGTATTTT. Translating it yields CASSDSRQGADTQYF. The gene calls are TRBV6-4 and TRBJ2-3, with TRBD1 identical over 7 bases. CDR3 size: 15 residues. CDR1 and CDR2 (germline): MRHNA, SNTAGT. V lost 0 bases, J lost 4 bases, and 4 bases stayed unmatched.

This chain connects TRBV9 to TRBJ2-2; 9 nucleotides match TRBD2. In germline, CDR1 is SGDLS, CDR2 YYNGEE. This CDR3 has 15 residues. The V segment lost 4 bases and the J segment 5 bases; nucleotides outside the gene matches: 6. The CDR3 protein is CASSLTSGFTGELFF. The DNA of the CDR3 is TGTGCCAGCAGCTTGACTAGCGGATTTACCGGGGAGCTGTTTTTT.

This clone was detected only a few times. This chain uses TRBV7-2 with TRBJ1-1; D possibly corresponds to TRBD1 (6 bases). The CDR3 runs 13 residues. V dropped 5 bases and J dropped 5 bases, with 12 bases sitting between them. Germline assignment: CDR1 SGHTA and CDR2 FQGNSA. The CDR3 region has the DNA TGTGCCAGCAGCCAACAGGGATCAACTGAAGCTTTCTTT. It codes for CASSQQGSTEAFF.